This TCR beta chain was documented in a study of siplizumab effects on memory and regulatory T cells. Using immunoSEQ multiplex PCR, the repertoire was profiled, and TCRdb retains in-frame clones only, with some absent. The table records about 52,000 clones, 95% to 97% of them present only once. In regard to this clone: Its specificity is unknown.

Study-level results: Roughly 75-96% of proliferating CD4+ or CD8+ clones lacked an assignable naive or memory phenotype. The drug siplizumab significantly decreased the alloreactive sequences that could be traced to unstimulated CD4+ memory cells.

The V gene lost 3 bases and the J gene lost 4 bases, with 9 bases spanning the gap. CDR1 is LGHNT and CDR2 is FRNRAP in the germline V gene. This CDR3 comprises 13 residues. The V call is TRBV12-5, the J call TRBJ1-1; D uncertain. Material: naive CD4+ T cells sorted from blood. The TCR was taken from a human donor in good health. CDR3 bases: TGTGCTAGTGGTTTTGGCGTCGGCACTGAAGCTTTCTTT. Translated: CASGFGVGTEAFF.